Below are 18 T cell receptor beta chains sequenced from a single sample in a study of T cell responses to AZD1222 COVID-19 vaccine. Using immunoSEQ multiplex PCR, the repertoire was profiled, and TCRdb retains in-frame clones only, with some absent. The sample includes 70,000 to 90,000 clones, 86% seen only once; the top ten take 8.7%. This specimen was peripheral blood, taken on day 0 of AZD1222 vaccination. The receptors come from an adult in good health.

The rearrangement joins TRBV6-5 to TRBJ2-5; unclear D gene. The ends were cut back, 0 bases at V and 3 bases at J, with 5 bases in the middle. Per germline, CDR1 MNHEY and CDR2 SVGAGI. The CDR3 spans 13 residues. Here the CDR3 reads CASSYSEEETQYF. The CDR3 DNA reads as TGTGCCAGCAGTTACTCTGAGGAAGAGACCCAGTACTTC.

This clone was seen once. This chain connects TRBV5-6 to TRBJ1-5; D perhaps matches TRBD1 (5 bases). In germline, CDR1 is SGHDT, CDR2 YYEEEE. The CDR3 runs to 15 residues. V dropped 4 bases and J dropped 6 bases, with 17 bases sitting between them. In nucleotides, the CDR3 is TGTGCCAGCAGCCCCGGCGGCAGGGTGGGTCAGCCCCAGCATTTT. Encoded protein: CASSPGGRVGQPQHF. Full variable domain (outside the CDR3, taken from reference TRBV5-6 and TRBJ1-5): DAGVTQSPTHLIKTRGQQVTLRCSPKSGHDTVSWYQQALGQGPQFIFQYYEEEERQRGNFPDRFSGHQFPNYSSELNVNALLLGDSALYLCASSPGGRVGQPQHFGDGTRLSIL.

The chain carries TRBV19 and TRBJ2-2; TRBD1 might be the D (6 bases). The germline V gene encodes CDR1 LNHDA and CDR2 SQIVND (reference sequence). The CDR3 length is 15 residues. V was trimmed by 6 bases and J by 5 bases, leaving 16 bases between them. The CDR3 sequence is CASRMGAMRTGELFF. The CDR3 nucleotides read TGTGCCAGTAGGATGGGGGCGATGAGAACCGGGGAGCTGTTTTTT. The variable domain in full, with the rest retrieved from reference TRBV19 and TRBJ2-2, is DGGITQSPKYLFRKEGQNVTLSCEQNLNHDAMYWYRQDPGQGLRLIYYSQIVNDFQKGDIAEGYSVSREKKESFPLTVTSAQKNPTAFYLCASRMGAMRTGELFFGEGSRLTVL.

The chain couples TRBV29-1 to TRBJ2-7, with no clear D. The CDR3 totals 12 residues. V gave up 6 bases and J gave up 2 bases, with 11 bases separating them. Germline CDR1 is SQVTM and CDR2 is ANQGSEA. CDR3 residues: CSVTDGTYEQYF. CDR3 sequence (DNA): TGCAGCGTGACGGACGGAACCTACGAGCAGTACTTC.

The chain couples TRBV5-1 to TRBJ2-5, with D uncertain. CDR1 is SGHRS, CDR2 YFSETQ, per germline. This CDR3 is 13 amino acids long. V lost 0 bases and J lost 2, with 5 bases in between. The CDR3 DNA reads TGCGCCAGCAGCTTGGGGCAGCAAGAGACCCAGTACTTC. Amino acid sequence: CASSLGQQETQYF.

The chain carries TRBV2 and TRBJ1-6; possible D gene TRBD1, 5 bases. The CDR3 has 18 residues. Germline V gene sequence: CDR1 SNHLY, CDR2 FYNNEI. The ends were cut back, 6 bases at V and 1 base at J, with 19 bases in the middle. For the CDR3, the DNA is TGTGCCAGCAGCTTCCAGGTGGGGGATAGTTCCTATAATTCACCCCTCCACTTT. Translating it yields CASSFQVGDSSYNSPLHF.

This clone was counted at least ten times. The rearrangement uses TRBV7-9 and TRBJ2-3; 7 bases fit TRBD1. Germline loops: CDR1 SEHNR, CDR2 FQNEAQ (reference sequence). The CDR3 covers 13 residues. V dropped 4 bases and J dropped 4; count of bases not matched to a gene: 2. CDR3 residues: CASSWGQSDTQYF. CDR3 nucleotide sequence: TGTGCCAGCAGCTGGGGACAGTCAGATACGCAGTATTTT.

The rearrangement joins TRBV7-9 to TRBJ1-6; D remains unclear. The CDR3 sequence is 14 residues long. From germline, CDR1 is SEHNR and CDR2 FQNEAQ (reference sequence). V was clipped by 3 bases and J by 3 bases, with 6 bases between them. CDR3 sequence: CASSFLLYNSPLHF. The CDR3 DNA follows: TGTGCCAGCAGCTTTTTACTCTATAATTCACCCCTCCACTTT. Full variable domain (rest looked up from reference TRBV7-9 and TRBJ1-6): DTGVSQNPRHKITKRGQNVTFRCDPISEHNRLYWYRQTLGQGPEFLTYFQNEAQLEKSRLLSDRFSAERPKGSFSTLEIQRTEQGDSAMYLCASSFLLYNSPLHFGNGTRLTVT.

The chain uses TRBV5-4 and TRBJ2-3; a weak D match, TRBD2 (5 bases). The length of the CDR3 is 16 residues. The V and J ends lost 4 bases and 4 bases respectively, with 19 bases between them. Germline CDR1 and CDR2: SGHNT and YYREEE (reference sequence). Here the CDR3 DNA reads TGTGCCAGCAGCCCGCCAACTAGTATCGGCCCAGATACGCAGTATTTT. This sequence encodes CASSPPTSIGPDTQYF.

This chain joins TRBV19 and TRBJ2-1; the D gene is possibly TRBD1 (6 bases). The germline gives CDR1 LNHDA, CDR2 SQIVND (reference sequence). V lost 5 bases, J lost 0 bases, and 17 bases lay in between. The CDR3 has 17 residues. For the CDR3, the DNA is TGTGCCAGTAGTCTTGAAGGGGGAAGGAGCTCCTACAATGAGCAGTTCTTC. It translates to CASSLEGGRSSYNEQFF.

V gene TRBV24-1 combines with J gene TRBJ2-7; D remains ambiguous. There are 11 residues in the CDR3. V lost 4 bases and J lost 6, with 6 bases in between. Germline loops: CDR1 KGHDR, CDR2 SFDVKD. In nucleotides, the CDR3 is TGTGCCACCAGTGAAGGCCGCGAGCAGTACTTC. It translates to CATSEGREQYF.

The CDR3 here is CASSKDTLLTDTQYF. CDR3 bases: TGTGCCAGTAGTAAGGACACCCTACTCACAGATACGCAGTATTTT. The chain joins TRBV19 to TRBJ2-3, with D possibly being TRBD1 (5 bases). Between the trimmed V and J ends, which lost 4 bases and 2 bases, there was a span of 13 bases. CDR1 and CDR2 from the germline V gene are LNHDA and SQIVND (reference sequence). The CDR3 covers 15 residues.

This sequence joins TRBV7-8 and TRBJ2-2, with D hard to call. Trimming removed 3 bases at V and 6 bases at J, with 14 bases between. This CDR3 is built from 15 residues. Germline CDR1 reads SGHVS; CDR2 reads FQNEAQ. Here the CDR3 DNA reads TGTGCCAGCAGCTTTTTAACCCCAGGAGCCGGGGAGCTGTTTTTT. Translated, it gives CASSFLTPGAGELFF.

This clone was seen only once. The chain couples TRBV5-1 to TRBJ1-4; tentative D call: TRBD1 (6 bases). Germline V gene sequence: CDR1 SGHRS, CDR2 YFSETQ. CDR3 length equals 13 residues. With 8 bases removed from V and 5 bases from J, the gap between germline ends came to 13 bases. CDR3 residues: CARNWGANEKLFF. In nucleotides, the CDR3 is TGCGCCAGGAACTGGGGGGCGAATGAAAAACTGTTTTTT.

In its sample, this clone was seen once. The CDR3 DNA reads as TGTGCCAGCAGCGTTTCAGCGGGGAGCTCCTACAATGAGCAGTTCTTC. Translation: CASSVSAGSSYNEQFF. The chain links TRBV9 to TRBJ2-1, with 7 bases identical to TRBD2. Losses at the gene ends were 2 bases for V and 0 bases for J; bases not matched to a gene: 5. This CDR3 is built from 16 residues. The V gene's germline CDR1 is SGDLS and CDR2 YYNGEE.

The chain carries TRBV27 and TRBJ2-2; no clear D gene. V shed 0 bases and J shed 4 bases, with 9 bases lying between them. This CDR3 region has 15 residues. Germline assignment: CDR1 MNHEY and CDR2 SMNVEV (reference sequence). CDR3 DNA sequence: TGTGCCAGCAGTTTATCGTTTACAGTCACCGGGGAGCTGTTTTTT. Translated, it gives CASSLSFTVTGELFF.

J is TRBJ2-7 and V is TRBV12-2. TRBV12-2 is classified as a pseudogene. The CDR3 totals 17 residues. CDR3 coding DNA: TGTGCAAGTCGCTTAGAACCGGGGACCCTCATAAGCTACGAGCAGTACTTC. The encoded protein is CASRLEPGTLISYEQYF.

With respect to this clone: Different DNA sequences within this sample yield the same CDR3. The chain has TRBV12-3 or TRBV12-4 and TRBJ2-5, with D possibly called TRBD1 or TRBD2 (5 bases each). The CDR3 loop spans 13 amino acids. The V end was cut by 0 bases, the J end by 5 bases, with 7 bases between. CDR3 nucleotide sequence: TGTGCCAGCAGTTTAGCGGGGGTGGAGACCCAGTACTTC. Encoded protein: CASSLAGVETQYF.